A selection of T cell receptor beta chains follows, all from one sample in a study of beta chain features in type 1 diabetes. The repertoire was sequenced with immunoSEQ multiplex PCR; TCRdb's copy has only in-frame clones and lacks some. Here the sample spans 150,000 to 200,000 clones, approximately 62% being singletons. Source material: naive CD4+ T cells from blood. The receptors were sampled from a man younger than 40 with type 1 diabetes. CDR3s leave out the opening cysteine and the closing phenylalanine or tryptophan. D genes are given only for firm matches.

D gene	V gene	J gene	CDR3 protein
TRBD2	TRBV4-3	TRBJ2-1	ASSQDGGGAGYNEQF
TRBD1	TRBV30	TRBJ2-7	AWMEDVTGGYEQY
-	TRBV6-6	TRBJ2-2	ASSYSPGGTGELF
-	TRBV4-1	TRBJ1-2	ASSQEPQGLFYGYT
-	TRBV10-3	TRBJ2-3	ATGGTDTQY
TRBD2	TRBV2	TRBJ2-1	ASTPPGLGAGEQF
-	TRBV29-1	TRBJ2-3	SVCRDVQFTDTQY
-	TRBV30	TRBJ2-4	AWSVKDIVAKNIQY
-	TRBV6-1	TRBJ2-7	ASSEYNGSYEQY
-	TRBV29-1	TRBJ1-6	SVEFGRGSYNSPLH
-	TRBV2	TRBJ2-1	ASSGHNEQF
TRBD1	TRBV7-2	TRBJ2-7	ASSLPDRVLNEQY
TRBD2	TRBV7-2	TRBJ2-5	ASSLASVAGETQY
TRBD1	TRBV27	TRBJ2-3	ASSSDRATDTQY
TRBD1	TRBV30	TRBJ2-7	AWSVQGKGQGPYEQY
-	TRBV13	TRBJ2-7	ASSFRYEQY
-	TRBV2	TRBJ2-7	ASSQSRNSYEQY
TRBD1	TRBV5-1	TRBJ2-5	ASSLETGSGETQY
TRBD2	TRBV4-3	TRBJ2-1	ASSRRVAGHNEQF
-	TRBV15	TRBJ2-4	ATSRDDSGEVRNIQY
-	TRBV30	TRBJ1-1	AWSEQGGTEAF
-	TRBV9	TRBJ2-5	ASSVAGFQETQY
-	TRBV18	TRBJ1-5	ASSSGEDQPQH
TRBD1	TRBV27	TRBJ2-7	ASSPGTGEYEQY
-	TRBV29-1	TRBJ2-5	SVAEGVRETQY
-	TRBV5-4	TRBJ2-3	ASSLQGPDTQY
TRBD1	TRBV7-9	TRBJ1-6	ASSSTGGGSPLH
-	TRBV7-8	TRBJ2-3	ASSTRYSSDTQY
-	TRBV9	TRBJ2-6	ASSQSGSGANVLT
-	TRBV4-3	TRBJ2-1	ASSQDSAGDNEQF
-	TRBV28	TRBJ1-2	ASSRDTRYGYT
-	TRBV19	TRBJ2-5	ASSINPSEYQETQY
TRBD1	TRBV4-1	TRBJ2-1	ASSQGDSSSYNEQF
-	TRBV29-1	TRBJ1-1	SVEAQGRRTEAF
-	TRBV7-9	TRBJ2-5	ASSPRAETQY
TRBD2	TRBV7-2	TRBJ2-1	ASSLELAGNNEQF
-	TRBV18	TRBJ1-2	ASSPILSSGGYT
-	TRBV5-1	TRBJ2-7	ASSASYEQY
-	TRBV28	TRBJ2-1	ASSLTQGWDNEQF
-	TRBV30	TRBJ2-7	AWSVLRQGGEQY
-	TRBV6-5	TRBJ2-4	ASSYNHYIQY
-	TRBV7-9	TRBJ2-3	ASSLVFQGADTQY
-	TRBV29-1	TRBJ1-6	SEGRYNSPLH
-	TRBV11-2	TRBJ2-1	ASQRVNEQF
TRBD2	TRBV7-9	TRBJ2-1	ASSFRRLAGLDEQF